This record covers a single T cell receptor (beta chain). Its target is not known. 60 Vbeta and 13 Jbeta primers were used in PCR. Clones were sequenced by immunoSEQ multiplex PCR, and TCRdb holds only the in-frame ones, with some missing. The table lists 150,000 to 200,000 clones, around three quarters of them singletons. This entry is derived from a study of cytomegalovirus exposure and HLA in healthy donors. Study observations and caveats: It was shown in a later analysis that HLA-associated TCR beta chains were more clonally expanded than other, equally common chains. In a later analysis, a genetic analysis reported fewer productive-TCR N-insertions in an Asian-associated ancestry cluster than the cohort average.

From germline, CDR1 is SEHNR and CDR2 FQNEAQ (reference sequence). The CDR3 is 14 residues long. Deletions cut 7 bases from V and 1 base from J, with 12 bases between. The specimen sequenced was PBMCs. The chain combines TRBV7-9 with TRBJ2-3; weak D call: TRBD1 (6 bases). The TCR originated in a woman in her twenties or thirties in good health and CMV-seronegative. In DNA, the CDR3 is TGTGCCAGCACCCTACAGGGCCGCACAGATACGCAGTATTTT. The encoded protein is CASTLQGRTDTQYF.